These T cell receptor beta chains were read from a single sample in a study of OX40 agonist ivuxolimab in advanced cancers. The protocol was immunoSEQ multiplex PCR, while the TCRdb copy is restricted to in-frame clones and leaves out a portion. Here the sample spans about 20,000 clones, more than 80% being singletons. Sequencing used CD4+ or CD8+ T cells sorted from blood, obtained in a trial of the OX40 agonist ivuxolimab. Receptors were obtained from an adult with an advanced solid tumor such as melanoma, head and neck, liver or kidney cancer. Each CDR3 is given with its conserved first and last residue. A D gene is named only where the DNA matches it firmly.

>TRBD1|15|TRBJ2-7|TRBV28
CASSKPGTGYYEQYF
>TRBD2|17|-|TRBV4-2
CASSQVSYLAGSYEQYF
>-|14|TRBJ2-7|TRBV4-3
CASSQGGGSYEQYF
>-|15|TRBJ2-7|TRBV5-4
CASSLDQGTRYEQYF
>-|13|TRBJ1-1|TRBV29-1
CSVETGTNTEAFF
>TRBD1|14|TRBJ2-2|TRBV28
CASRGDSDTGELFF
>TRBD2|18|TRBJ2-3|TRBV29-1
CSVVGTSGPEERTDTQYF
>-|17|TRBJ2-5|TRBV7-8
CASSLARGSVYQETQYF
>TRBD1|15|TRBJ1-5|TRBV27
CASSAGTGGNQPQHF
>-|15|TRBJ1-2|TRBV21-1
CASSTAGTGMDGYTF
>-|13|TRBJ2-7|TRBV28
CASKGSWVYEQYF
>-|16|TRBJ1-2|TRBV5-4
CASSPGGQGPLAGYTF
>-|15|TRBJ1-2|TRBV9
CASSPTEYTNYGYTF
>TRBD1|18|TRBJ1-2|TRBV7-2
CASSSLKGWDQGGYGYTF
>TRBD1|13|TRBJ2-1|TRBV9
CASSGGQGGEQFF
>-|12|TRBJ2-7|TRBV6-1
CASIRSFYEQYF
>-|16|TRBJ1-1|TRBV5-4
CASSLESRRTNTEAFF
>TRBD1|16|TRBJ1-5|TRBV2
CASSPAGQGNNQPQHF